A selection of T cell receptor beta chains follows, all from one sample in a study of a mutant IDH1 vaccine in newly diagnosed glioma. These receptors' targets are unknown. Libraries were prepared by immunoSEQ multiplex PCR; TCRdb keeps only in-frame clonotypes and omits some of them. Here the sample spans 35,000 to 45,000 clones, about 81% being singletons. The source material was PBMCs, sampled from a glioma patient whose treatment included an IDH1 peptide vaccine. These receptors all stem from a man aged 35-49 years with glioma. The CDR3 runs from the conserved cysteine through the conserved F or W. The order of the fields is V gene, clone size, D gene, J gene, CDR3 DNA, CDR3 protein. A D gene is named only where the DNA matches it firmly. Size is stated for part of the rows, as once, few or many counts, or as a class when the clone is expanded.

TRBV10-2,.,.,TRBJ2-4,TGCGCCAGCAGTGAGCCGGGGACCGCAGCCAAAAACATTCAGTACTTC,CASSEPGTAAKNIQYF
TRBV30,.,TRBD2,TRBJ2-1,TGTGCCTGGAGGCTAGCGGGAGTAAGTGAGCAGTTCTTC,CAWRLAGVSEQFF
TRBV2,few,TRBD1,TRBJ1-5,TGTGCCAGCAGTCCGGGACAGGGCAACCAGCCCCAGCATTTT,CASSPGQGNQPQHF
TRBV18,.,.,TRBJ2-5,TGTGCCAGCTCACCACCGGACCCGGGGGCGACTTTGGAGACCCAGTACTTC,CASSPPDPGATLETQYF
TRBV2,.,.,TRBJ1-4,TGTGCCAGCGGTCAGCAGATGGGAACTAATGAAAAACTGTTTTTT,CASGQQMGTNEKLFF
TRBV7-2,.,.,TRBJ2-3,TGTGCCAGCAGCTTAGGAGGTTCCGGGACAGATACGCAGTATTTT,CASSLGGSGTDTQYF
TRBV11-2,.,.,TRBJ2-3,TGTGCCAGCAGAGCCGGGACTCCTAGCACAGATACGCAGTATTTT,CASRAGTPSTDTQYF
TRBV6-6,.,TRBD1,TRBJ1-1,TGTGCCAGCAGTTACTCGAGACAGGGGAATTCTGAAGCTTTCTTT,CASSYSRQGNSEAFF
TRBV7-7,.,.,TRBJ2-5,TGTGCCAGCAGCACAACCGGACTGGCGGAGACCCAGTACTTC,CASSTTGLAETQYF
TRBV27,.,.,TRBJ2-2,TGTGCCAGCAGTTTCTATTCGGTGAACACCGGGGAGCTGTTTTTT,CASSFYSVNTGELFF
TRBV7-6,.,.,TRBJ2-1,TGTGCCAGCAGCCCCGTGGCGGGCGGCTACAATGAGCAGTTCTTC,CASSPVAGGYNEQFF
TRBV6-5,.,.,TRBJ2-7,TGTGCCAGCAGTTCGGGCCTATACGAGCAGTACTTC,CASSSGLYEQYF
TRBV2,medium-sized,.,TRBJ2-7,TGTGCCAGCAGTGAAGCCCCGGTCAACAAAGGAGACGAGCAGTACTTC,CASSEAPVNKGDEQYF
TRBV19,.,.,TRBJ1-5,TGTGCCTCCCGAAGGAACTCAGATAGCAATCAGCCCCAGCATTTT,CASRRNSDSNQPQHF
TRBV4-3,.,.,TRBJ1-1,TGCGCCAGCAGCGCGACGGCAAGGGGCCAGATGAACACTGAAGCTTTCTTT,CASSATARGQMNTEAFF
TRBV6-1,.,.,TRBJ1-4,TGTGCCAGCAGTGAATCTGTGTTTGGTGGGGGTAATGAAAAACTGTTTTTT,CASSESVFGGGNEKLFF
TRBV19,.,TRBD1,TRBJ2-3,TGTGCCAGTAGTCCTATAACCAGGGGGAAGGATACGCAGTATTTT,CASSPITRGKDTQYF
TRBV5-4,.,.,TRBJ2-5,TGTGCCAGCAGCTTACCAGGGGTAGAGACCCAGTACTTC,CASSLPGVETQYF
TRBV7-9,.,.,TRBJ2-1,TGTGCCAGCAACTCACCCGAGTCTTCCTACAATGAGCAGTTCTTC,CASNSPESSYNEQFF
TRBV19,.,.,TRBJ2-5,TGTGCCACTCCGTACCAAGAGACCCAGTACTTC,CATPYQETQYF
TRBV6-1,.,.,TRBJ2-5,TGTGCCAGCAGTCAAATGAGCAGGACAGAGACCCAGTACTTC,CASSQMSRTETQYF
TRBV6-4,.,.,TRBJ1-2,TGTGCCAGCTTTAGGAGGAGGGCAGGGACGGATCCAATGTATGGCTACACCTTC,CASFRRRAGTDPMYGYTF
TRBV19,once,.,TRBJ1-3,TGTGCCAGTAGTTACGCTCCTGGAAACACCATATATTTT,CASSYAPGNTIYF
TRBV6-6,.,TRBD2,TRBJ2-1,TGTGCCAGCACCAGGCGGCGGGAGGAAGGACAGTTCTTC,CASTRRREEGQFF
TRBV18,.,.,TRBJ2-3,TGTGCCAGCTCACCACCGAGTGCGGGGCTCCGAGATACGCAGTATTTT,CASSPPSAGLRDTQYF
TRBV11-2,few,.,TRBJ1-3,TGTGCCAGCAGCCAACCCGGAAGAAACACCATATATTTT,CASSQPGRNTIYF
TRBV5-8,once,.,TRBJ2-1,TGTGCCAGCAGCTTGGACAGGGTAGGGATAAATGAGCAGTTCTTC,CASSLDRVGINEQFF